This T cell receptor beta chain is drawn from a study of blood T cell repertoires in COVID-19 (dated by TCRdb to 2020 to 2021). Broadly, across the study: Samples from collaborators originated in the United States, Italy and Spain and spanned both the acute and convalescent phases of COVID-19. The repertoires were released in a freely available public database intended as a resource for research on the immune response to SARS-CoV-2. The prospective study material was composed of cDNA or gDNA derived from T cells, B-cell-depleted T cells, or PBMCs. The dataset comprised deeply sampled blood TCRbeta repertoires from subjects exposed to, actively infected with, or recovered from COVID-19. Where available, HLA class I and class II types were taken from metadata supplied by the sample provider and were not determined by assay-based typing. Samples came from the ongoing ImmuneRACE study (first 160 participants) plus 1,254 subjects from 6 global collaborators. Sample metadata almost always included a de-identified subject ID, COVID-19 status, age in years and sex. What the work shows at the level of the full study, not this receptor alone: The amount of clinical and demographic metadata varied by source and participant and was provided uncurated.

Concerning this clone itself: What this receptor recognizes is not known. Qualities for individual bases were not recorded, and no much larger clone is one base off.

The CDR3, cysteine through phenylalanine, is 15 amino acids long. The entry retains the CDR3 DNA only, 45 bases that are in frame from base 1. After removal of 3 bases from V and 9 bases from J, the junction retains 12 bases not matched to a gene. CDR1 and CDR2 (MGHDK, SYGVNS) derive from the germline V gene. Whole blood was collected in K2EDTA tubes by collaborating institutions according to the institutions' own protocols. Collaborator samples were shipped for TCRbeta analysis as frozen whole blood, isolated PBMCs, or DNA extracted from either sample type. The immunoSEQ Assay, a bias-controlled multiplex PCR, was used to amplify TCRbeta CDR3 regions from genomic DNA. The paper's processing steps were these. The number of nucleated cells in each sample was estimated by amplification of reference gene primers within the assay. To quantify the absolute abundance of each unique TCRbeta CDR3 rearrangement, sequence reads were collapsed and filtered. For each sample, productive Simpson clonality was calculated as the square root of Simpson's diversity index over productive rearrangements. Held by TCRdb, this immuneACCESS table contains in-frame sequences only and omits some clones. Under half of the omission traces to an unresolved V gene where checked; the cause of the rest is unknown. The V and J calls and clone size were taken over from that table, and D and trimming were inferred from the DNA. Here the sample has tens of thousands of clones; roughly 90% occur a single time. The ten largest clones add up to around 1.6% of the sample.

Material for sequencing was peripheral blood. Here the chain combines TRBV25-1 and TRBJ1-2, with 8 junctional bases fitting TRBD1. The receptor's source is a man in his fifties or sixties with acute or convalescent COVID-19. The nucleotide sequence reads as follows: TGTGCCAGCAGTGATCCCGGGACAGGACGTCTTCGCTACACCTTC. This codes for CASSDPGTGRLRYTF.